The 25 T cell receptor beta chains below come from one sample, sequenced in a study of vaccination and CD4 T cells after COVID-19. TCRdb independently ran MiXCR on the PCR reads; one entry per CDR3 protein. The table lists about 19,000 distinct CDR3 sequences, around 62% of them singletons. Sequencing was performed on CD4+ T cells from blood, taken before SARS-CoV-2 vaccination. All receptors come from a human donor who had recovered from COVID-19.

The chain employs TRBV6-2 or TRBV6-3 and TRBJ2-5; D call uncertain. The CDR3 sequence is 15 residues long. Trimming removed 6 bases from V and 3 bases from J, with 17 bases in between. In germline, CDR1 is MNHEY, CDR2 SVGEGT. The CDR3 nucleotides read TGTGCCAGCAGCCGACTTAGAATATGGGAAGAGACCCAGTACTTC. It is translated as CASSRLRIWEETQYF.

The chain couples TRBV12-3 or TRBV12-4 to TRBJ1-5; TRBD1 is a possible D gene (5 bases). This CDR3 contains 14 residues. V shed 3 bases and J shed 5 bases, with 11 bases lying between them. The CDR3 here is CASSLQGTDQPQHF. The CDR3 nucleotides are TGTGCCAGCAGTTTGCAGGGTACGGATCAGCCCCAGCATTTT.

The V gene is TRBV28, the J gene TRBJ2-7, with 11 bases matching TRBD1. The CDR3 length is 15 residues. Trimming removed 6 bases from V and 3 bases from J; junction bases left unmatched: 7. Germline CDR1 is MDHEN and CDR2 is SYDVKM. The CDR3 here is CASSEPGQGGYEQYF. CDR3 nucleotides: TGTGCCAGCAGCGAACCGGGACAGGGGGGCTACGAGCAGTACTTC.

This clonotype was picked up one time. The genes are TRBV20-1 and TRBJ2-3; 7 nucleotides align to TRBD2. CDR3 length equals 13 residues. The junction had 7 bases not matched to a gene; V was cut back by 7 bases and J by 3 bases. CDR1 and CDR2 from the germline V gene are DFQATT and SNEGSKA (reference sequence). The CDR3 loop is CSVARAGTDTQYF. The CDR3 region has the DNA TGCAGTGTTGCACGAGCGGGAACAGATACGCAGTATTTT.

This clonotype was recorded a few times. In DNA, the CDR3 is TGTGCCAGCAGACCAGGAACTGGCGTGGGGTATGGCTACACCTTC. As protein: CASRPGTGVGYGYTF. This chain uses TRBV27 with TRBJ1-2; no clear D gene. The CDR3 contains 15 residues. With 6 bases removed from V and 5 bases from J, the gap between germline ends came to 19 bases. Germline loops: CDR1 MNHEY, CDR2 SMNVEV (reference sequence).

V is TRBV20-1 and J is TRBJ2-7; 7 nucleotides line up with TRBD1. Losses at the gene ends were 3 bases for V and 2 bases for J; bases not matched to a gene: 10. The CDR3 runs 15 residues. Germline CDR1 is DFQATT and CDR2 is SNEGSKA (reference sequence). CDR3 loop: CSASAGGRVPYEQYF. In nucleotides, the CDR3 is TGCAGTGCTAGTGCAGGGGGAAGGGTTCCCTACGAGCAGTACTTC.

This clonotype was seen once. The V gene is TRBV19, the J gene TRBJ1-6; 8 bases map to TRBD1. CDR1 and CDR2 from the germline V gene are LNHDA and SQIVND (reference sequence). The ends lost 3 bases at V and 9 bases at J; junction bases unmatched: 7. The CDR3 runs 15 residues. The CDR3 region is CASSIVGQGGSPLHF. CDR3 coding DNA: TGTGCCAGTAGTATTGTCGGACAGGGCGGTTCACCCCTCCACTTT.

This clonotype was counted a few times. This chain links TRBV20-1 with TRBJ2-2; D remains unclear. The CDR3 length is 13 residues. Trimming shortened V by 5 bases and J by 0 bases, and 7 bases separated the two germline ends. Germline-derived CDR1 and CDR2 are DFQATT and SNEGSKA (reference sequence). The CDR3 is CSASNANTGELFF. The CDR3 DNA follows: TGCAGTGCTTCCAACGCGAACACCGGGGAGCTGTTTTTT.

This clonotype has just one count. This chain connects TRBV2 to TRBJ2-3, with 7 bases identical to TRBD2. This CDR3 comprises 15 residues. V lost 5 bases, J lost 6 bases, and 11 bases stayed unmatched. The V gene's germline CDR1 is SNHLY and CDR2 FYNNEI. CDR3 amino acids: CASSRSGIPGDTQYF. In DNA, the CDR3 is TGTGCCAGCAGTAGAAGCGGGATTCCGGGGGATACGCAGTATTTT.

V gene TRBV20-1 combines with J gene TRBJ2-3; the match to TRBD1 covers 8 bases. The CDR3 is made up of 16 amino acids. V shed 5 bases and J 0 bases; nucleotides not matched to a gene: 10. Germline V CDR1 and CDR2: DFQATT, SNEGSKA (reference sequence). The CDR3 sequence: CSADGQGLTSTDTQYF. The CDR3 DNA reads TGCAGTGCTGACGGACAGGGCCTCACTAGCACAGATACGCAGTATTTT.

This sequence joins TRBV20-1 and TRBJ2-7; TRBD2 matches 11 bases. The CDR3 is 16 amino acids. V shed 1 base, J shed 3 bases, and the junction held 8 bases outside the gene matches. The germline V gene encodes CDR1 DFQATT and CDR2 SNEGSKA (reference sequence). CDR3 DNA sequence: TGCAGTGCTAGAGTCAAGACCGGGACTAGCGGCTACGAGCAGTACTTC. Translated: CSARVKTGTSGYEQYF.

The chain employs TRBV7-3 and TRBJ1-2, with D perhaps matching TRBD1 (6 bases). Germline V gene lookup returns CDR1 SGHTA and CDR2 FQGTGA. CDR3 size: 14 residues. With 3 bases removed from V and 6 bases from J, the gap between germline ends came to 14 bases. The CDR3 loop is CASSLGGGTHGYTF. The CDR3 nucleotides are TGTGCCAGCAGCTTGGGGGGAGGGACACATGGCTACACCTTC.

The rearrangement uses TRBV20-1 and TRBJ2-1; 10 nucleotides align to TRBD2. There are 15 residues in the CDR3. Germline CDR1 is DFQATT and CDR2 is SNEGSKA (reference sequence). J gave up 6 bases and V 5 bases, and 10 bases lay outside the gene matches. The CDR3 DNA sequence: TGCAGTGCTCGCGGGGGGCTAGCGGGAGTCAATGAGCAGTTCTTC. This translates into CSARGGLAGVNEQFF.

The genes are TRBV2 and TRBJ2-2, with 8 bases identical to TRBD2. Losses at the gene ends were 3 bases for V and 6 bases for J; bases not matched to a gene: 3. Per germline, CDR1 SNHLY and CDR2 FYNNEI. The CDR3 has 14 amino acids. CDR3: CASSDGTRAGELFF. CDR3 nucleotides: TGTGCCAGCAGTGATGGGACTAGAGCCGGGGAGCTGTTTTTT.

The chain combines TRBV7-3 with TRBJ2-3; 9 positions agree with TRBD2. Germline V CDR1 and CDR2: SGHTA, FQGTGA. The ends lost 1 base at V and 0 bases at J; junction bases unmatched: 5. The CDR3 loop spans 17 amino acids. CDR3 in amino acids: CASSLIGLAGSTDTQYF. The DNA for the CDR3 is TGTGCCAGCAGCTTAATCGGGCTAGCGGGGAGCACAGATACGCAGTATTTT.

The chain combines TRBV7-2 with TRBJ2-3; TRBD2 agrees at 14 bases. The CDR3 extends over 16 amino acids. Germline CDR1 reads SGHTA; CDR2 reads FQGNSA. V lost 5 bases, J lost 5 bases, and 6 bases stayed unmatched. This chain's CDR3 is CASSAGTSGSVDTQYF. CDR3 coding DNA: TGTGCCAGCAGCGCCGGGACTAGCGGGAGTGTAGATACGCAGTATTTT. Based on the CDR3 plus reference TRBV7-2 and TRBJ2-3, the full variable domain is GAGVSQSPSNKVTEKGKDVELRCDPISGHTALYWYRQSLGQGLEFLIYFQGNSAPDKSGLPSDRFSAERTGGSVSTLTIQRTQQEDSAVYLCASSAGTSGSVDTQYFGPGTRLTVL.

This chain connects TRBV10-3 to TRBJ2-1; 9 bases map to TRBD2. Trimming cost V 7 bases and J 0 bases; bases outside gene matches: 10. The CDR3 totals 17 residues. Per germline, CDR1 ENHRY and CDR2 SYGVKD. CDR3 nucleotide sequence: TGTGCCATCAAGGATAGCGGGGGCTCGAGCTCCTACAATGAGCAGTTCTTC. Its protein product is CAIKDSGGSSSYNEQFF.

The chain has TRBV2 and TRBJ1-5; D is perhaps TRBD1 (5 bases). The V gene lost 4 bases and the J gene lost 0 bases, with 10 bases spanning the gap. In germline, CDR1 is SNHLY, CDR2 FYNNEI. This CDR3 has 15 residues. CDR3 DNA sequence: TGTGCCAGCAGTGTTGGGACGGCTAGCAATCAGCCCCAGCATTTT. Encoded protein: CASSVGTASNQPQHF.

The chain combines TRBV27 with TRBJ2-5; 8 nucleotides line up with TRBD2. Germline V gene sequence: CDR1 MNHEY, CDR2 SMNVEV (reference sequence). The CDR3 has 13 amino acids. With 6 bases clipped from V and 2 bases from J, the junction kept 2 bases outside the gene matches. CDR3 coding DNA: TGTGCCAGCAGGACTAGCGCTCAAGAGACCCAGTACTTC. It is translated as CASRTSAQETQYF.

The chain has TRBV20-1 and TRBJ2-2, with D perhaps matching TRBD2 (6 bases). Trimming removed 6 bases at V and 5 bases at J, with 19 bases between. This CDR3 has 15 amino acids. The germline V gene has CDR1 DFQATT and CDR2 SNEGSKA (reference sequence). The CDR3 reads CSAEKGLPSTGELFF. The CDR3 DNA reads as TGCAGTGCAGAAAAGGGACTCCCATCAACCGGGGAGCTGTTTTTT.

This chain links TRBV12-3 or TRBV12-4 with TRBJ2-3, with 9 bases identical to TRBD2. The CDR3 has 18 residues. The V gene end was trimmed by 1 base and the J gene end by 2 bases; junction bases not matched to a gene: 10. The CDR3 here is CASSLDPSGTRTTDTQYF. In DNA, the CDR3 is TGTGCCAGCAGTTTAGACCCTAGCGGGACTAGAACCACAGATACGCAGTATTTT.

The chain recombines TRBV11-2 with TRBJ2-5; 13 positions match TRBD2. The CDR3 length is 15 residues. The germline CDR1 and CDR2 sequences are SGHAT and FQNNGV. V dropped 2 bases and J dropped 4; count of bases not matched to a gene: 1. The CDR3 DNA reads as TGTGCCAGCAGCTTAAGACTAGCGGGAGGAGAGACCCAGTACTTC. Translating it yields CASSLRLAGGETQYF.

This clonotype has only a few counts. The gene calls are TRBV15 and TRBJ2-7; 9 nucleotides line up with TRBD2. The ends lost 6 bases at V and 5 bases at J; junction bases unmatched: 20. The CDR3 extends over 18 amino acids. CDR1 and CDR2 (germline): LNHNV, YYDKDF (reference sequence). CDR3 in amino acids: CATSKTRTDWASGNEQYF. CDR3 DNA: TGTGCCACCAGTAAAACCCGGACGGACTGGGCTAGCGGGAACGAGCAGTACTTC.

The genes are TRBV7-2 and TRBJ1-5; no clear D. The CDR3 runs to 13 residues. Trimming took 2 bases from V and 5 from J, leaving 7 bases between them. Germline CDR1 SGHTA, CDR2 FQGNSA. CDR3: CASSLRRDQPQHF. The CDR3 bases are TGTGCCAGCAGCTTACGAAGGGATCAGCCCCAGCATTTT.

V and J are TRBV4-1 and TRBJ2-7; no reliable D call. CDR1 is MGHRA and CDR2 is YSYEKL in the germline V gene. The CDR3 spans 16 residues. Trimming pared 3 bases from V and 6 bases from J, leaving 21 bases between. The chain's CDR3 is CASSQTDVILRGEQYF. The CDR3 nucleotides read TGCGCCAGCAGCCAGACGGACGTGATTCTCCGCGGCGAGCAGTACTTC.